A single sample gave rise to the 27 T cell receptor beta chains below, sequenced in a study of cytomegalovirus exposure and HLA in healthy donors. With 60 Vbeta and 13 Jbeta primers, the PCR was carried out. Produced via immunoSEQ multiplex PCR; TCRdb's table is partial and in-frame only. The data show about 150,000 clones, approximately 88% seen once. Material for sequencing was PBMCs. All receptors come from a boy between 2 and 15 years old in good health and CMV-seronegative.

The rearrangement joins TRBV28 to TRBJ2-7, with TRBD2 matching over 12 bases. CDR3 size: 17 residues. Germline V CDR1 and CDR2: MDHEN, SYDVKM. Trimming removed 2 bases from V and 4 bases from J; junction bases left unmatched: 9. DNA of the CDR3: TGTGCCAGCAGTTTAACTAGCGGGAGGCCTCTCCGTTACGAGCAGTACTTC. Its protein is CASSLTSGRPLRYEQYF.

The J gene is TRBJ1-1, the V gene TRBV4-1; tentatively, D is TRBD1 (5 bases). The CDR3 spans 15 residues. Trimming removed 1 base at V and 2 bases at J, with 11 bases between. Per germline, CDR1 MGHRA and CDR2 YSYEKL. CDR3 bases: TGCGCCAGCAGCCAAGGGCAGGGTTTAAACACTGAAGCTTTCTTT. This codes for CASSQGQGLNTEAFF.

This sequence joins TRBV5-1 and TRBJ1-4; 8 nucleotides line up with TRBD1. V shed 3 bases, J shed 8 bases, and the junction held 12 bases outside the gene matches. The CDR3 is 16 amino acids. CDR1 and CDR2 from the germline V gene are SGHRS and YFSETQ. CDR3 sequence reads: CASSSASGTGAEKLFF. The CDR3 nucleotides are TGCGCCAGCAGCTCTGCGTCCGGGACAGGCGCGGAAAAACTGTTTTTT. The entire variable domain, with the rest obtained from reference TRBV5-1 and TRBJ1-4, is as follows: KAGVTQTPRYLIKTRGQQVTLSCSPISGHRSVSWYQQTPGQGLQFLFEYFSETQRNKGNFPGRFSGRQFSNSRSEMNVSTLELGDSALYLCASSSASGTGAEKLFFGSGTQLSVL.

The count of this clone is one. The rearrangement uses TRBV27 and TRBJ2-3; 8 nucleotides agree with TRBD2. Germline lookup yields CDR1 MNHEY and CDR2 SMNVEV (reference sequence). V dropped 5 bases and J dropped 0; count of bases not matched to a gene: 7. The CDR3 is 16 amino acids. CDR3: CASSRRSGKSTDTQYF. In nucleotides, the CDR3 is TGTGCCAGCAGTCGCCGTAGCGGGAAAAGCACAGATACGCAGTATTTT.

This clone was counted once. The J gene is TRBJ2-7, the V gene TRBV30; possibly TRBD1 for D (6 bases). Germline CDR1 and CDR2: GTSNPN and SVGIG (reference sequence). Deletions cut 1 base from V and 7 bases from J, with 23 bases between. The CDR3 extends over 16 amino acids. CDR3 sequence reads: CAWSEKLPTGLGEQYF. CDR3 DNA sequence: TGTGCCTGGAGTGAAAAACTGCCGACAGGACTCGGGGAGCAGTACTTC.

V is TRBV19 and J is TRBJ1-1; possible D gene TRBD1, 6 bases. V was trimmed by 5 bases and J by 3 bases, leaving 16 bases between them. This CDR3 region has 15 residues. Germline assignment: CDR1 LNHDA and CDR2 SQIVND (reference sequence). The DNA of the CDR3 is TGTGCCAGTAGTTACTACAGGGAGGGAGACACTGAAGCTTTCTTT. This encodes CASSYYREGDTEAFF.

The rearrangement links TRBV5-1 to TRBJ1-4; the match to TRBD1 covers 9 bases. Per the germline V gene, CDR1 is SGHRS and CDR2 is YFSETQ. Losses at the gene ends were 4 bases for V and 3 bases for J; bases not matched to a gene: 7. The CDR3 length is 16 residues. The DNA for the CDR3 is TGCGCCAGCAGCCCACGGGGACAGGGATCTAATGAAAAACTGTTTTTT. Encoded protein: CASSPRGQGSNEKLFF.

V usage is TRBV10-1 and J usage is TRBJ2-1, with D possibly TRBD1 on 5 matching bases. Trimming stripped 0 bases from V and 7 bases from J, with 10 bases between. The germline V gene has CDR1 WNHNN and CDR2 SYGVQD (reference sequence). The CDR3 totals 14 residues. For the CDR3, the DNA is TGCGCCAGCAGTGAGTCGAACAGGTGGAATGAGCAGTTCTTC. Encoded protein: CASSESNRWNEQFF.

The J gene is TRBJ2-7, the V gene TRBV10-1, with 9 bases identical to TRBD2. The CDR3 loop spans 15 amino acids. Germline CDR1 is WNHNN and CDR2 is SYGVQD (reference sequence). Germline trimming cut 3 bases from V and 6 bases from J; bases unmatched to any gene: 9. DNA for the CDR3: TGCGCCAGCAGTGACCAGTCTAGCGGGAAGTTCGAGCAGTACTTC. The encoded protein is CASSDQSSGKFEQYF.

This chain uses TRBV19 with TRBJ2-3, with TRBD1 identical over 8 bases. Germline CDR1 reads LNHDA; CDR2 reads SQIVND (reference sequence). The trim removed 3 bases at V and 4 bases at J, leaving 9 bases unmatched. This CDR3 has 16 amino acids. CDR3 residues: CASSMERAGGADTQYF. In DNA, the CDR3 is TGTGCCAGTAGTATGGAGCGAGCAGGGGGCGCAGATACGCAGTATTTT.

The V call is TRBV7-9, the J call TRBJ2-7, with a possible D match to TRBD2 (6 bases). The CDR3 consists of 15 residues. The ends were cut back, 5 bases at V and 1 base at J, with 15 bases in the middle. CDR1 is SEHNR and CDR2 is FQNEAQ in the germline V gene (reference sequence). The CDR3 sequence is CASSAISGSSYEQYF. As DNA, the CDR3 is TGTGCCAGCAGCGCAATTAGCGGTTCATCCTACGAGCAGTACTTC.

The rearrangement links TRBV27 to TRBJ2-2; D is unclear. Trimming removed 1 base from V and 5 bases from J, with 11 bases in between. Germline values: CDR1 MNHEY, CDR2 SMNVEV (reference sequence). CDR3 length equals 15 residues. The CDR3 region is CASSLWPQRTGELFF. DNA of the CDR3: TGTGCCAGCAGTTTATGGCCCCAGCGAACCGGGGAGCTGTTTTTT.

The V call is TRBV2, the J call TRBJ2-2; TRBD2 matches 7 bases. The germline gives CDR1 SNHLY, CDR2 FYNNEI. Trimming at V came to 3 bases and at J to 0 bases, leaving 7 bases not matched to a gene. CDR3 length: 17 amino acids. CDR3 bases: TGTGCCAGCAGTGATAGACTAGCCTGGGCGAACACCGGGGAGCTGTTTTTT. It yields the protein CASSDRLAWANTGELFF.

In DNA, the CDR3 is TGTGCCAGCTCACCAGGGTTCGAGGGCACTGAAGCTTTCTTT. Its translation: CASSPGFEGTEAFF. The chain employs TRBV18 and TRBJ1-1; D not certain. This CDR3 has 14 residues. V lost 2 bases and J lost 4, with 11 bases in between. Germline values: CDR1 KGHSH, CDR2 LQKENI.

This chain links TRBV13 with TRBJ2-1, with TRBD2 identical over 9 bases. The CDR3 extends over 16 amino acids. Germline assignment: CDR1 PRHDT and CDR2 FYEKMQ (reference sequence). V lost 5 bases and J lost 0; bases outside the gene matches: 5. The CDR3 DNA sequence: TGTGCCAGCAGCCTTAGCGGGAGTAGCTCCTACAATGAGCAGTTCTTC. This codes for CASSLSGSSSYNEQFF.

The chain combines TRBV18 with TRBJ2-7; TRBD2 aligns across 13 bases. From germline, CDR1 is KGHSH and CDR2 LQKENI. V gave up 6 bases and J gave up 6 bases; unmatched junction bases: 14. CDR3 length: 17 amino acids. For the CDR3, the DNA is TGTGCCAGCTCCCCCGGACTAGCGGGAGTAGGTTCGGTCGAGCAGTACTTC. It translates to CASSPGLAGVGSVEQYF.

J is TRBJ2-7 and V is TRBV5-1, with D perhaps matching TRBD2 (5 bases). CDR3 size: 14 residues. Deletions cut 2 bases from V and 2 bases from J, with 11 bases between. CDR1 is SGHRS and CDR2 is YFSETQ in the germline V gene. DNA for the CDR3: TGCGCCAGCAGCTTCTCCGGCGGGCCCTACGAGCAGTACTTC. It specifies CASSFSGGPYEQYF. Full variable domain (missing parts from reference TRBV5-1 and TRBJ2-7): KAGVTQTPRYLIKTRGQQVTLSCSPISGHRSVSWYQQTPGQGLQFLFEYFSETQRNKGNFPGRFSGRQFSNSRSEMNVSTLELGDSALYLCASSFSGGPYEQYFGPGTRLTVT.

The CDR3 bases are TGTGCCAGCAGCGTAGAGAGGAGCTCCTACAATGAGCAGTTCTTC. It yields the protein CASSVERSSYNEQFF. J is TRBJ2-1 and V is TRBV9; D remains ambiguous. The CDR3 totals 15 residues. The germline V gene encodes CDR1 SGDLS and CDR2 YYNGEE. V was trimmed by 0 bases and J by 0 bases, leaving 7 bases between them.

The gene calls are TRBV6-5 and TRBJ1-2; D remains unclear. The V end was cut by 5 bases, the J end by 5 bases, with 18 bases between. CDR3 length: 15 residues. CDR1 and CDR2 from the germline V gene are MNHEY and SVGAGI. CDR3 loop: CASSNRPDTFYGYTF. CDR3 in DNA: TGTGCCAGCAGTAATAGGCCAGACACATTTTATGGCTACACCTTC.

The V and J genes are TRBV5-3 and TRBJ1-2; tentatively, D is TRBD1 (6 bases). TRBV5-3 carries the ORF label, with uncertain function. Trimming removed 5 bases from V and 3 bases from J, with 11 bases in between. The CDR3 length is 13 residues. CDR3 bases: TGTGCCAGAAGAAAAACAGGGCACTATGGCTACACCTTC. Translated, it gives CARRKTGHYGYTF.

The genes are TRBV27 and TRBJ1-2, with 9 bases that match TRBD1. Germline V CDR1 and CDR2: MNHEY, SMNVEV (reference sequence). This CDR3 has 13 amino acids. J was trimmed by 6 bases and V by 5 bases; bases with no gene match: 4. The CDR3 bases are TGTGCCAGCAGTCAAACAGGGGGCAATGGCTACACCTTC. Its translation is CASSQTGGNGYTF.

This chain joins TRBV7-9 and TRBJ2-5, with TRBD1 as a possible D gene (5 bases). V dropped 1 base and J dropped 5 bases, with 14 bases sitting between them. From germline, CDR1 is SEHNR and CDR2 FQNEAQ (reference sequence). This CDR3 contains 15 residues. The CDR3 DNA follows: TGTGCCAGCAGCTTAGTGGGGCAGGTAGGGGAGACCCAGTACTTC. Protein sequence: CASSLVGQVGETQYF.

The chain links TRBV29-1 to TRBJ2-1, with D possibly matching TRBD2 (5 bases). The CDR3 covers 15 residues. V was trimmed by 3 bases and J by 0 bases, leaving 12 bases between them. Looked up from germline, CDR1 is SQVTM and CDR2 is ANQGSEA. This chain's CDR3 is CSVEATTSSYNEQFF. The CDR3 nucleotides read TGCAGCGTTGAGGCGACAACTAGCTCCTACAATGAGCAGTTCTTC.

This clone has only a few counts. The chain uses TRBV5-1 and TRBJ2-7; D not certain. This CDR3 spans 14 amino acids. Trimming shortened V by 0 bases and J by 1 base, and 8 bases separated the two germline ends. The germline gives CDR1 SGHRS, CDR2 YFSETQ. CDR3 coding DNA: TGCGCCAGCAGCTTGGGTAGTACTTCCTACGAGCAGTACTTC. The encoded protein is CASSLGSTSYEQYF. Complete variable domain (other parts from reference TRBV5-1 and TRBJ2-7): KAGVTQTPRYLIKTRGQQVTLSCSPISGHRSVSWYQQTPGQGLQFLFEYFSETQRNKGNFPGRFSGRQFSNSRSEMNVSTLELGDSALYLCASSLGSTSYEQYFGPGTRLTVT.

The DNA for the CDR3 is TGTGCCAGCAGTGAAGGCAGGGAATGGGACACTGAAGCTTTCTTT. As protein: CASSEGREWDTEAFF. The V and J genes are TRBV2 and TRBJ1-1; a weak D match, TRBD1 (5 bases). CDR1 and CDR2 (germline): SNHLY, FYNNEI. Trimming removed 1 base from V and 3 bases from J, with 12 bases in between. This CDR3 contains 15 residues.

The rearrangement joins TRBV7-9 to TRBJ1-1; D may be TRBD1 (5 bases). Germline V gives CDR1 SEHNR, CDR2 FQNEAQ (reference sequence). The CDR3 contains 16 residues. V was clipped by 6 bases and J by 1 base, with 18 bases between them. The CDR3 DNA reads TGTGCCAGCAGAAGGGGCCTTCTTGGGCGGAACACTGAAGCTTTCTTT. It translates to CASRRGLLGRNTEAFF.

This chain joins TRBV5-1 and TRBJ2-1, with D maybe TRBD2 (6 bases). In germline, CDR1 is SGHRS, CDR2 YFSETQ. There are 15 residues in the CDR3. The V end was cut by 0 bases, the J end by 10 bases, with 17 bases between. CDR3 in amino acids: CASSLGLSTREEQFF. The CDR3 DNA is TGCGCCAGCAGCTTGGGACTATCCACTCGGGAGGAGCAGTTCTTC.